The T cell receptor beta chain under discussion was sequenced for a study of control samples from healthy donors and cancer patients. Here immunoSEQ multiplex PCR was the method, and the copy in TCRdb shows in-frame clones only, minus some. The repertoire has around 90,000 clones, about 85% of them found once; the top ten carry 2.1%. V gave up 4 bases and J gave up 0 bases, with 18 bases separating them. This CDR3 is built from 18 residues. CDR1 is KGHDR, CDR2 SFDVKD, per germline. The J gene is TRBJ1-3, the V gene TRBV24-1, with a possible D match to TRBD1 (5 bases). The TCR originated in a middle-aged woman in good health. What was sequenced was blood. This chain's CDR3 is CATSDPGTAEGSGNTIYF. CDR3 DNA sequence: TGTGCCACCAGTGACCCTGGGACCGCCGAAGGCTCTGGAAACACCATATATTTT.